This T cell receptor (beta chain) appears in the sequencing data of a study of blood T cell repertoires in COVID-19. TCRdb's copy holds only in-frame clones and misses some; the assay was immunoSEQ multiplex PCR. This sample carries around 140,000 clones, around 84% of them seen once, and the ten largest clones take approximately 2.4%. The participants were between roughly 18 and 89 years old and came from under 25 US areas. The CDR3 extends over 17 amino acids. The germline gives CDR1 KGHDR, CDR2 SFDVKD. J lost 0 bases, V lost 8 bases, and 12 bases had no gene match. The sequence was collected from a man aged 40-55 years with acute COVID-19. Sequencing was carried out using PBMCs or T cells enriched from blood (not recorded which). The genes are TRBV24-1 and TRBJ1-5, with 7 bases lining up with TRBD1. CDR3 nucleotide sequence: TGTGCCACCAACCGGGACAGAGAGACTTATAGCAATCAGCCCCAGCATTTT. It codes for CATNRDRETYSNQPQHF.